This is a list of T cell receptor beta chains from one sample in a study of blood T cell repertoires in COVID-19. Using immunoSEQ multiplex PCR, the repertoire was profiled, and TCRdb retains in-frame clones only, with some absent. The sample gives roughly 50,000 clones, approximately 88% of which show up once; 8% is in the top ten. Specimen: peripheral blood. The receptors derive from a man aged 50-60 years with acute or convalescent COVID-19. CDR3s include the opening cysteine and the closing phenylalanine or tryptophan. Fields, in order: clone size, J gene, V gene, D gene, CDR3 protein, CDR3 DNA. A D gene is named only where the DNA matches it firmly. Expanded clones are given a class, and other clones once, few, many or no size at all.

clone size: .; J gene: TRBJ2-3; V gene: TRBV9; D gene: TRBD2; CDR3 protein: CASSVGIAGASSTDTQYF; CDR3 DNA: TGTGCCAGCAGCGTAGGGATAGCGGGGGCGTCTAGCACAGATACGCAGTATTTT
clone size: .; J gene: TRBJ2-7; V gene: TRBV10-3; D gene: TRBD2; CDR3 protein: CAISGRSGGPSEQYF; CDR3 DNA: TGTGCCATCAGTGGAAGGTCGGGAGGGCCGAGTGAGCAGTACTTC
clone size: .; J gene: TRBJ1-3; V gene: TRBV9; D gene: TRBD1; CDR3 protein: CASSVNPGTGPGNTIYF; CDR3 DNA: TGTGCCAGCAGCGTTAACCCCGGGACAGGACCTGGAAACACCATATATTTT
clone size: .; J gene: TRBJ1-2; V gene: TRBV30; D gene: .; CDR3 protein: CAWSTGQGLYGYTF; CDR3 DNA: TGTGCCTGGAGTACTGGGCAGGGCCTCTATGGCTACACCTTC
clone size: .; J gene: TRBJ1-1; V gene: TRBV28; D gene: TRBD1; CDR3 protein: CASSQIWTGKIEAFF; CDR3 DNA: TGTGCCAGCAGCCAGATATGGACAGGTAAAATCGAAGCTTTCTTT
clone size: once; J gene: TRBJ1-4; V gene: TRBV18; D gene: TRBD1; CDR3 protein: CASSPDRSTNEKLFF; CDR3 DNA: TGTGCCAGCTCACCGGACAGGTCAACTAATGAAAAACTGTTTTTT
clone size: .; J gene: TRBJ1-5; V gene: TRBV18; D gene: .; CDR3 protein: CASSLQTGPDQPQHF; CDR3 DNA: TGTGCCAGCTCACTTCAGACAGGACCGGATCAGCCCCAGCATTTT
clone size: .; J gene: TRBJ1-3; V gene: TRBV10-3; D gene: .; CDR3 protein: CAITGQNSGNTIYF; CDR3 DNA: TGTGCCATCACAGGACAGAATTCTGGAAACACCATATATTTT
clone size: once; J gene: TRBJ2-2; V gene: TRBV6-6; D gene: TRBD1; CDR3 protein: CASSYGGTGAGELFF; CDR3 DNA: TGTGCCAGCAGCTACGGGGGGACAGGGGCCGGGGAGCTGTTTTTT
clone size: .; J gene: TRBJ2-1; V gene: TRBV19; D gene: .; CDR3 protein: CASRPIGPRGEQFF; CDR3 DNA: TGTGCCAGTAGACCAATAGGCCCTAGAGGTGAGCAGTTCTTC
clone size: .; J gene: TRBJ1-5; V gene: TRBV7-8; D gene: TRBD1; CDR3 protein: CASSSPGTGSNQPQHF; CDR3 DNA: TGTGCCAGCAGCTCCCCCGGGACAGGGTCAAATCAGCCCCAGCATTTT
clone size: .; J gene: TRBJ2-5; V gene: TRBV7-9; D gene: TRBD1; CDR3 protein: CASSRQGVKETQYF; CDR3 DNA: TGTGCCAGCAGCCGACAGGGCGTAAAAGAGACCCAGTACTTC
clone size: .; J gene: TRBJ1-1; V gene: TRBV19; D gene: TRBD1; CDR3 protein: CASSTGGRGTEAFF; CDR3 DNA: TGTGCCAGTAGTACAGGGGGCAGGGGAACTGAAGCTTTCTTT
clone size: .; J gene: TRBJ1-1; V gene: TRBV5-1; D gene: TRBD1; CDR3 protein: CASSPRVGQGNTEAFF; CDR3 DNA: TGCGCCAGCAGCCCCCGTGTGGGACAGGGGAACACTGAAGCTTTCTTT
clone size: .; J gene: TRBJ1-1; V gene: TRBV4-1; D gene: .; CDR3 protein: CASSPREGGTEAFF; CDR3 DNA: TGCGCCAGCAGCCCCAGGGAAGGAGGGACTGAAGCTTTCTTT
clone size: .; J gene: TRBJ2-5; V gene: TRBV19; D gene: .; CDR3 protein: CASSAPGTWGPSETQYF; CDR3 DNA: TGTGCCAGTAGTGCCCCCGGGACATGGGGTCCCTCGGAGACCCAGTACTTC
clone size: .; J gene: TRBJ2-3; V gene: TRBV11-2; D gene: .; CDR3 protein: CASSLDLPGSTDTQYF; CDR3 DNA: TGTGCCAGCAGCTTAGATCTTCCGGGTAGCACAGATACGCAGTATTTT
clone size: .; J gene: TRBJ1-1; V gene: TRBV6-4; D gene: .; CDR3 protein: CASSAEVGSEAFF; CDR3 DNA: TGTGCCAGCAGCGCTGAGGTAGGAAGTGAAGCTTTCTTT
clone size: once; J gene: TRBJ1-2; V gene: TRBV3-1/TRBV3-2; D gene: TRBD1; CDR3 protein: CASRGTGKGSNYGYTF; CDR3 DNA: TGTGCCAGCAGAGGGACAGGGAAGGGGAGTAACTATGGCTACACCTTC